Listed here are 32 T cell receptor beta chains from one sample, sequenced in a study of T cell repertoires in cytomegalovirus infection. Their antigen targets remain unknown. One entry per CDR3 protein results from TCRdb running MiXCR on the reads. The sample lists 650,000 to 900,000 distinct CDR3 sequences; just under 30% were seen once. The sequenced sample was cultured CD8+ T cells from PBMCs, obtained from culture after CMV antigen stimulation. Receptor source: a human donor in good health (CMV status not recorded). Some clones in this sample may be carry-over from other donors' samples.

V is TRBV12-3 or TRBV12-4 and J is TRBJ2-7; D is perhaps TRBD2 (6 bases). The germline V and J ends were trimmed by 5 bases and 5 bases, with 16 bases remaining between them. This CDR3 is 14 amino acids long. The CDR3 nucleotides read TGTGCCAGCAGTGATCGTGGGACGGGGGACGAGCAGTACTTC. Translated: CASSDRGTGDEQYF.

The V and J genes are TRBV6-5 and TRBJ1-4; 9 bases map to TRBD1. The CDR3 has 17 amino acids. Trimming removed 2 bases from V and 8 bases from J; junction bases left unmatched: 12. The germline CDR1 and CDR2 sequences are MNHEY and SVGAGI. CDR3 in amino acids: CASSYAEDRGQREKLFF. DNA of the CDR3: TGTGCCAGCAGTTACGCCGAGGACAGGGGTCAGCGCGAAAAACTGTTTTTT.

This chain connects TRBV2 to TRBJ2-7; 12 bases align to TRBD2. Germline values: CDR1 SNHLY, CDR2 FYNNEI. This CDR3 is built from 11 residues. The ends lost 8 bases at V and 12 bases at J; junction bases unmatched: 5. CDR3 residues: CASSGTSGPYV. The DNA for the CDR3 is TGTGCCAGCTCCGGGACTAGCGGGCCGTACGTC.

This clonotype occurred a few times. The CDR3: CASGTSQETQYF. DNA of the CDR3: TGTGCCAGCGGGACGAGTCAAGAGACCCAGTACTTC. The genes are TRBV25-1 and TRBJ2-5, with D possibly being TRBD1 or TRBD2 (5 bases each). The CDR3 is made up of 12 amino acids. The germline CDR1 and CDR2 sequences are MGHDK and SYGVNS. V lost 8 bases to trimming and J lost 2 bases, with 9 bases between them.

Comment on this clonotype: At one end, the junction sequence differs from germline, possibly due to a read error. This rearrangement joins TRBV5-5 to TRBJ2-1; D tentatively fits TRBD1 or TRBD2 (5 bases each). There are 14 residues in the CDR3. Germline-derived CDR1 and CDR2 are SGHKS and YYEKEE (reference sequence). The CDR3 spells CASSYGTSNNEQFF. The CDR3, as DNA: TGTGCCAGCAGCTATGGGACCTCCAACAATGAGCAGTTCTTC.

This chain uses TRBV5-7 with TRBJ2-7, with 8 bases identical to TRBD1. TRBV5-7 carries the ORF label, with uncertain function. V lost 2 bases, J lost 2 bases, and 6 bases stayed unmatched. The CDR3 has 15 residues. The CDR3 DNA reads as TGTGCCAGCAGCTTCCGGAGACAGGGGACCTACGAGCAGTACTTC. Its translation is CASSFRRQGTYEQYF.

With regard to this clonotype: Sequence at one end of the junction differs from germline and may be a read error. CDR3 DNA: TGTACCAGCAGTTTAGGTGGAGGACAGGGGTATGGCTACACCTTC. Encoded protein: CTSSLGGGQGYGYTF. The gene calls are TRBV27 and TRBJ1-2, with 9 bases lining up with TRBD1. The CDR3 extends over 15 amino acids. Germline values: CDR1 MNHEY, CDR2 SMNVEV (reference sequence).

Concerning this clonotype itself: At one end the junction does not follow the germline gene, possibly because of a read error. V gene TRBV4-1 combines with J gene TRBJ2-1; weak D call: TRBD2 (5 bases). This CDR3 is built from 13 residues. Per the germline V gene, CDR1 is MGHRA and CDR2 is YSYEKL. This CDR3 is CASSLHEGVELFF. The CDR3 DNA reads as TGCGCCAGCAGCCTGCACGAGGGTGTTGAGCTGTTCTTC.

In its sample, this clonotype was seen a few times. The rearrangement uses TRBV12-3 or TRBV12-4 and TRBJ1-1; D possibly corresponds to TRBD1 (6 bases). CDR3 length: 11 amino acids. Trimming cost V 6 bases and J 11 bases, with 13 bases left between them. CDR3 bases: TGTGCCAGCAGGGTTGGGGGGCGCGCTTTCTTT. Protein sequence: CASRVGGRAFF.

This clonotype was detected only a few times. V is TRBV14 and J is TRBJ2-1, with 8 bases lining up with TRBD1. Germline loops: CDR1 SGHDN, CDR2 FVKESK. The CDR3 is 18 amino acids. With V trimmed by 0 bases and J by 5 bases, 12 bases remained unmatched. CDR3 coding DNA: TGTGCCAGCAGCCAAGATTCCTTCTCAGGGGGCGCGAACAATGAGCAGTTCTTC. This sequence encodes CASSQDSFSGGANNEQFF.

The chain joins TRBV24-1 to TRBJ2-5; tentative D call: TRBD1 (6 bases). Germline lookup yields CDR1 KGHDR and CDR2 SFDVKD. V lost 5 bases and J 1 base, leaving 13 bases between the germline ends. This CDR3 is built from 15 residues. Written as DNA, the CDR3 is TGTGCCACCAGTGCCCCGAGGGGGACCCAAGAGACCCAGTACTTC. It yields the protein CATSAPRGTQETQYF.

This clonotype was found a few times. The chain recombines TRBV28 with TRBJ1-3; D is possibly TRBD1 (6 bases). The CDR3 runs 14 residues. CDR1 MDHEN and CDR2 SYDVKM come from the germline V gene. With 5 bases removed from V and 2 bases from J, the gap between germline ends came to 10 bases. CDR3 in amino acids: CASSPGTTGNTIYF. The CDR3, as DNA: TGTGCCAGCAGTCCCGGGACAACTGGAAACACCATATATTTT.

This clonotype showed up many times. V is TRBV7-2 and J is TRBJ1-1, with a tentative D call TRBD1 (5 bases). Trimming took 1 base from V and 5 from J, leaving 32 bases between them. CDR1 is SGHTA and CDR2 is FQGNSA in the germline V gene. This CDR3 has 21 residues. The CDR3 reads CASSLDTLDGGYQVLRTEAFF. The CDR3 DNA reads TGTGCCAGCAGCTTAGACACTCTAGACGGGGGGTATCAGGTCTTGAGAACTGAAGCTTTCTTT.

The chain combines TRBV2 with TRBJ1-1; D might be TRBD1 (5 bases). This CDR3 comprises 15 residues. V lost 3 bases, J lost 4 bases, and 15 bases lay in between. Per germline, CDR1 SNHLY and CDR2 FYNNEI. The CDR3 sequence: CASSDHGKGSTEAFF. CDR3 coding DNA: TGTGCCAGCAGTGACCACGGGAAGGGGAGCACTGAAGCTTTCTTT.

This clonotype has only a few counts. J is TRBJ2-7 and V is TRBV12-3 or TRBV12-4, with D perhaps being TRBD1 or TRBD2 (6 bases each). The CDR3 is 14 amino acids. The ends were cut back, 6 bases at V and 2 bases at J, with 14 bases in the middle. CDR3 protein: CASSSGALTYEQYF. CDR3 DNA sequence: TGTGCCAGCAGCTCGGGGGCCCTTACCTACGAGCAGTACTTC.

V is TRBV15 and J is TRBJ2-5; maybe TRBD1 (6 bases). This CDR3 contains 16 residues. The germline V gene has CDR1 LNHNV and CDR2 YYDKDF (reference sequence). Trimming left V 4 bases short and J 3 bases short, with 18 bases between. The CDR3 DNA reads TGTGCCACCAGCAAACCCTCGGGACAAAAAAAAGAGACCCAGTACTTC. Translation: CATSKPSGQKKETQYF.

In this sample, this clonotype turned up many times. The V gene is TRBV7-8, the J gene TRBJ2-1; TRBD2 matches 11 bases. The germline V gene has CDR1 SGHVS and CDR2 FQNEAQ. V lost 4 bases, J lost 6 bases, and 8 bases stayed unmatched. This CDR3 contains 16 residues. The CDR3: CASSSYSGGARNEQFF. Written as DNA, the CDR3 is TGTGCCAGCAGCTCCTATAGCGGGGGGGCTCGCAATGAGCAGTTCTTC.

V gene TRBV7-4 combines with J gene TRBJ2-5; TRBD1 aligns across 7 bases. Germline V gene sequence: CDR1 SGHVT, CDR2 SQSDAQ. This CDR3 region has 14 residues. The trim removed 4 bases at V and 5 bases at J, leaving 7 bases unmatched. The DNA of the CDR3 is TGTGCCAGCAGCTCCCAGACAGGGCTCGAGACCCAGTACTTC. Its protein product is CASSSQTGLETQYF.

The chain has TRBV27 and TRBJ2-7, with 7 bases lining up with TRBD2. This CDR3 is built from 11 residues. The V gene's germline CDR1 is MNHEY and CDR2 SMNVEV (reference sequence). J lost 5 bases, V lost 10 bases, and 5 bases had no gene match. CDR3 sequence reads: CAISSGNEQYF. For the CDR3, the DNA is TGTGCCATCTCTAGCGGAAACGAGCAGTACTTC.

The chain carries TRBV2 and TRBJ2-7; D may be TRBD1 or TRBD2 (5 bases each). Per the germline V gene, CDR1 is SNHLY and CDR2 is FYNNEI. The CDR3 consists of 13 residues. Trimming cost V 10 bases and J 5 bases, with 18 bases left between them. CDR3 sequence: CATTTGPEDEQYF. For the CDR3, the DNA is TGTGCCACCACGACGGGGCCCGAGGACGAGCAGTACTTC.

This clonotype was detected many times. The chain uses TRBV12-3 or TRBV12-4 and TRBJ1-2, with D unresolved. The CDR3 sequence is 13 residues long. The germline V and J ends were trimmed by 4 bases and 6 bases, with 12 bases remaining between them. CDR3 protein: CASSSLIGDGYTF. In DNA, the CDR3 is TGTGCCAGCAGTTCTCTAATCGGGGATGGCTACACCTTC.

This clonotype has a count of ten or more. The rearrangement uses TRBV28 and TRBJ1-5; D not resolved. Trimming pared 7 bases from V and 4 bases from J, leaving 2 bases between. The CDR3 sequence is 10 residues long. Germline-derived CDR1 and CDR2 are MDHEN and SYDVKM. In DNA form, the CDR3 reads TGTGCCAGCAATAATCAGCCCCAGCATTTT. This translates into CASNNQPQHF.

The chain uses TRBV29-1 and TRBJ1-1; D is undetermined. The V and J ends lost 0 bases and 3 bases respectively, with 11 bases between them. Germline values: CDR1 SQVTM, CDR2 ANQGSEA. CDR3 size: 14 residues. CDR3 residues: CSVEDSGVDTEAFF. In DNA form, the CDR3 reads TGCAGCGTTGAAGATTCCGGGGTGGACACTGAAGCTTTCTTT.

This clonotype was counted a few times. The chain links TRBV6-2 or TRBV6-3 to TRBJ2-7; 8 positions match TRBD1. V was pared by 6 bases and J by 2 bases, with 12 bases of the junction left unmatched. The CDR3 consists of 16 residues. The germline gives CDR1 MNHEY, CDR2 SVGEGT. Here the CDR3 DNA reads TGTGCCAGCAGCCCCGGCAGGGGGCCGTCCCCCTACGAGCAGTACGTC. Translating gives CASSPGRGPSPYEQYV.

This clonotype was seen at least ten times. This chain joins TRBV29-1 and TRBJ2-3; weak D call: TRBD2 (5 bases). Germline CDR1 and CDR2: SQVTM and ANQGSEA. V was trimmed by 7 bases and J by 2 bases, leaving 10 bases between them. The CDR3 has 12 amino acids. CDR3 nucleotide sequence: TGCAGCGCGTTCGGGAACACAGATACGCAGTATTTT. Translation: CSAFGNTDTQYF.

This clonotype showed up just a few times. The V and J genes are TRBV7-9 and TRBJ2-3, with D perhaps TRBD1 (5 bases). This CDR3 spans 12 amino acids. Deletions cut 1 base from V and 11 bases from J, with 10 bases between. In germline, CDR1 is SEHNR, CDR2 FQNEAQ (reference sequence). Here the CDR3 reads CASSLGVQGQYF. Written as DNA, the CDR3 is TGTGCCAGCAGCTTAGGGGTCCAGGGGCAGTATTTT.

This clonotype occurred many times. The chain joins TRBV7-8 to TRBJ2-1, with D hard to call. Germline assignment: CDR1 SGHVS and CDR2 FQNEAQ. This CDR3 spans 15 amino acids. Trimming left V 2 bases short and J 1 base short, with 9 bases between. CDR3 nucleotide sequence: TGTGCCAGCAGCTTACTAGGGATGTCCTACAATGAGCAGTTCTTC. Translation: CASSLLGMSYNEQFF.

The V call is TRBV7-8, the J call TRBJ2-1; D gene ambiguous. Germline V gene lookup returns CDR1 SGHVS and CDR2 FQNEAQ. This CDR3 region has 12 residues. V lost 0 bases to trimming and J lost 8 bases, with 5 bases between them. DNA of the CDR3: TGTGCCAGCAGCTTAGCCCCCTATGAGCAGTTCTTC. It yields the protein CASSLAPYEQFF.

The CDR3: CASSEAQPMGAAYEQYF. Here the CDR3 DNA reads TGTGCCAGCAGTGAAGCCCAGCCCATGGGGGCAGCCTACGAGCAGTACTTC. The chain carries TRBV6-1 and TRBJ2-7, with D maybe TRBD1 (6 bases). Trimming took off 0 bases at V and 2 bases at J, with 17 bases between the two ends. Germline loops: CDR1 MNHNS, CDR2 SASEGT. CDR3 length: 17 amino acids.

This clonotype was observed a few times. The J gene is TRBJ1-4, the V gene TRBV6-2 or TRBV6-3; no definite D call. Trimming stripped 7 bases from V and 8 bases from J, with 17 bases between. Germline values: CDR1 MNHEY, CDR2 SVGEGT. The CDR3 runs 14 residues. For the CDR3, the DNA is TGTGCCAGCAACACCAAGGGTATCAAAGAAAAACTGTTTTTT. It specifies CASNTKGIKEKLFF.

This clonotype was counted a few times. The chain recombines TRBV27 with TRBJ1-2; the D gene is possibly TRBD1 (5 bases). The germline gives CDR1 MNHEY, CDR2 SMNVEV (reference sequence). CDR3 length: 15 residues. Between the trimmed V and J ends, which lost 5 bases and 4 bases, there was a span of 17 bases. CDR3 sequence reads: CASSREAGLLYGYTF. The CDR3 DNA is TGTGCCAGCAGTCGAGAGGCAGGGTTACTCTATGGCTACACCTTC.

The V call is TRBV6-2 or TRBV6-3, the J call TRBJ1-1, with D possibly TRBD1 on 6 matching bases. The CDR3 runs to 14 residues. Germline CDR1 MNHEY, CDR2 SVGEGT. V was shortened by 2 bases and J by 2 bases, with 9 bases between the two germline ends. DNA of the CDR3: TGTGCCAGCAGTTACGGGGGGGCCAACACTGAAGCTTTCTTT. This gives the protein CASSYGGANTEAFF.